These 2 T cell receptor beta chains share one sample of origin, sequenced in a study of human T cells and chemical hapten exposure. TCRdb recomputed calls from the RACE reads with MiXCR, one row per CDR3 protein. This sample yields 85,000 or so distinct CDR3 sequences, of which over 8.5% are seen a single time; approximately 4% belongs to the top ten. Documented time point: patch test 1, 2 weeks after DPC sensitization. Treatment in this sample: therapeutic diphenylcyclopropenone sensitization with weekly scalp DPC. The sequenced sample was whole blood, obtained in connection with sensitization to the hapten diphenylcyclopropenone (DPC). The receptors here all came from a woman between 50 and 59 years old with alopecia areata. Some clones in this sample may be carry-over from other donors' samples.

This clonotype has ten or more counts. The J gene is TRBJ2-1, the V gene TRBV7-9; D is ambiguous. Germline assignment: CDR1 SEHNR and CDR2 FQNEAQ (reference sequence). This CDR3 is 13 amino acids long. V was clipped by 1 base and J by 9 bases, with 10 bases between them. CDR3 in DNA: TGTGCCAGCAGCTTAGATGGTTCCCGTGAGCAGTTCTTC. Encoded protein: CASSLDGSREQFF.

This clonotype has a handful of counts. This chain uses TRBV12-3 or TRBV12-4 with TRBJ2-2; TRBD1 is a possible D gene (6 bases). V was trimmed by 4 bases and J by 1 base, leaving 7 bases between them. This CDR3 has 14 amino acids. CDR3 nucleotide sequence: TGTGCCAGCAGTTGGGGACAGAACACCGGGGAGCTGTTTTTT. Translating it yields CASSWGQNTGELFF.